This T cell receptor (beta chain) stems from a study of PD-1 blockade in mismatch repair-deficient tumors. Data came from immunoSEQ multiplex PCR; TCRdb stores just in-frame clones and leaves some out. In the table there are roughly 120,000 clones, around 80% of which are singletons. The sequencing used peripheral blood, collected 60 to 65 weeks after starting pembrolizumab. The TCR originated in an adult with mismatch repair-deficient cancer.

CDR3 in amino acids: CASSFGQNTEAFF. DNA for the CDR3: TGTGCCAGCAGCTTCGGACAGAACACTGAAGCTTTCTTT. J is TRBJ1-1 and V is TRBV6-5; tentative D call: TRBD1 (5 bases). The CDR3 is made up of 13 amino acids. Germline assignment: CDR1 MNHEY and CDR2 SVGAGI. V shed 6 bases and J shed 1 base, with 9 bases lying between them.